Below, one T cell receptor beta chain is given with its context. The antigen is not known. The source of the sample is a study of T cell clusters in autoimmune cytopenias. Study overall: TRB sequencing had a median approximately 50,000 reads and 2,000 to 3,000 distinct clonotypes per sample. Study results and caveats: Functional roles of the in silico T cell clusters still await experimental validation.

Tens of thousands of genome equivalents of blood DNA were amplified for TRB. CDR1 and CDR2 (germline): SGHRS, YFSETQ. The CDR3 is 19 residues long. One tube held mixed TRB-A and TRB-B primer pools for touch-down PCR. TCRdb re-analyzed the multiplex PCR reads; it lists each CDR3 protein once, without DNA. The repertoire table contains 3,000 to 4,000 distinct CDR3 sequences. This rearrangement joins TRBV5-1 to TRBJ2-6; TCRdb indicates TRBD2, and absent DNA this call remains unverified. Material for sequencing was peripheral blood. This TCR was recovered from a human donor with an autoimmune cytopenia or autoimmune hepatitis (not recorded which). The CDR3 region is CASSSAMGLAGGGANVLTF.